This T cell receptor (beta chain) is drawn from a study of OX40 agonist ivuxolimab in advanced cancers. Study-wide context: The eligibility criteria allowed prior anti-PD-1, anti-PD-L1 or anti-CTLA-4 therapy, and around 40% had some.

V lost 5 bases to trimming and J lost 6 bases; unmatched junction nucleotides: 6. The CDR3 length is 13 residues. Germline CDR1 reads MNHEY; CDR2 reads SVGAGI. Whole-study results and caveats: Compared with CD4+, CD8+ T cells on average had more expanded clones. The study found among the lowest clonal expansion in partial responders at 0.1-3.0 mg/kg.

This table comes from immunoSEQ multiplex PCR, and its TCRdb copy is limited to in-frame clones, with some not included. The data hold under 200,000 clones, with under 95% observed a single time. To note about this clone: What it binds is unknown.

This material consisted of CD4+ or CD8+ T cells sorted from blood, taken in a trial of the OX40 agonist ivuxolimab. V and J are TRBV6-5 and TRBJ1-1; 7 nucleotides align to TRBD1. The clonotype comes from an adult with an advanced solid tumor such as melanoma, head and neck, liver or kidney cancer. CDR3 nucleotides: TGTGCCAGCAGTCGACAGGGTAAGCCTGAAGCTTTCTTT. Translated: CASSRQGKPEAFF.